One sample yielded the 13 T cell receptor beta chains listed below, sequenced in a study of T cell responses to AZD1222 COVID-19 vaccine. Produced via immunoSEQ multiplex PCR; TCRdb's table is partial and in-frame only. The top ten clones hold around 1.5% of a sample with under 200,000 clones, 90% of them seen once. The source was peripheral blood, collected on day 0 of AZD1222 vaccination. All receptors come from an adult in good health.

The CDR3 sequence is CASSPTAHGGAEAFF. The CDR3 coding sequence is TGTGCCAGCAGCCCAACAGCCCATGGGGGCGCTGAAGCTTTCTTT. The rearrangement links TRBV7-8 to TRBJ1-1, with D perhaps TRBD1 (6 bases). V was trimmed by 5 bases and J by 6 bases, leaving 19 bases between them. The CDR3 has 15 residues. Germline lookup yields CDR1 SGHVS and CDR2 FQNEAQ.

This clone was seen once. This chain joins TRBV5-1 and TRBJ2-5; D gene unclear. This CDR3 is 14 amino acids long. V was clipped by 0 bases and J by 2 bases, with 8 bases between them. The germline gives CDR1 SGHRS, CDR2 YFSETQ. This chain's CDR3 is CASSLANLQETQYF. The DNA of the CDR3 is TGCGCCAGCAGCTTGGCAAATCTTCAAGAGACCCAGTACTTC.

This clone came up once. The chain carries TRBV20-1 and TRBJ1-2, with D possibly matching TRBD1 (5 bases). The V end lost 3 bases, the J end lost 8 bases, and 10 bases lay between the germline ends. From germline, CDR1 is DFQATT and CDR2 SNEGSKA (reference sequence). The CDR3 totals 11 residues. CDR3 sequence reads: CSASGTLGYTF. CDR3 DNA sequence: TGCAGTGCTAGTGGGACTTTAGGCTACACCTTC.

The V and J genes are TRBV3-1 (or the pseudogene TRBV3-2) and TRBJ2-3; the match to TRBD2 covers 13 bases. Looked up from germline, CDR1 is LGHDT and CDR2 is YNNKEL (reference sequence). The CDR3 covers 15 residues. Trimming removed 5 bases from V and 2 bases from J; junction bases left unmatched: 1. CDR3 sequence reads: CASSGTSGNTDTQYF. The CDR3 DNA reads TGTGCCAGCAGCGGGACTAGCGGGAACACAGATACGCAGTATTTT.

The chain links TRBV11-3 to TRBJ1-1; D gene unclear. Germline V lookup: CDR1 SGHNT, CDR2 YENEEA. V gave up 5 bases and J gave up 4 bases, with 14 bases separating them. The CDR3 length is 14 residues. CDR3 DNA: TGTGCCAGCAGCCTAAACATGGCGAGCACTGAAGCTTTCTTT. Amino acid sequence: CASSLNMASTEAFF.

The chain uses TRBV6-2 or TRBV6-3 and TRBJ1-2; tentative D call: TRBD1 (5 bases). The CDR3 loop spans 13 amino acids. From germline, CDR1 is MNHEY and CDR2 SVGEGT. Between the trimmed V and J ends, which lost 5 bases and 5 bases, there was a span of 12 bases. This chain's CDR3 is CASSLLTDYGYTF. CDR3 nucleotide sequence: TGTGCCAGCAGTCTTCTGACAGATTATGGCTACACCTTC.

The CDR3 region has the DNA TGTGCCAGCAGTTCCGGCAGGAGACACACCGGGGAGCTGTTTTTT. It encodes CASSSGRRHTGELFF. This chain uses TRBV2 with TRBJ2-2, with D unresolved. CDR3 length: 15 residues. Germline V gene lookup returns CDR1 SNHLY and CDR2 FYNNEI. The V end lost 5 bases, the J end lost 3 bases, and 13 bases lay between the germline ends.

The V and J genes are TRBV2 and TRBJ1-5, with TRBD1 matching 7 bases. Germline V gene sequence: CDR1 SNHLY, CDR2 FYNNEI. Trimming removed 6 bases from V and 0 bases from J; junction bases left unmatched: 5. The CDR3 loop spans 15 amino acids. The CDR3 spells CASRLGTVSNQPQHF. CDR3 in DNA: TGTGCCAGCAGACTCGGGACAGTTAGCAATCAGCCCCAGCATTTT.

The chain uses TRBV2 and TRBJ2-6, with D perhaps TRBD1 (5 bases). Germline V gives CDR1 SNHLY, CDR2 FYNNEI. V was trimmed by 5 bases and J by 4 bases, leaving 18 bases between them. The CDR3 runs to 17 residues. This chain's CDR3 is CASSRRSGLGGANVLTF. The DNA of the CDR3 is TGTGCCAGCAGTCGGCGCTCAGGGCTAGGAGGGGCCAACGTCCTGACTTTC.

The chain combines TRBV18 with TRBJ1-6; 10 bases fit TRBD1. After removal of 6 bases from V and 9 bases from J, the junction contained 8 bases not matched to a gene. The CDR3 is 15 residues long. Looked up from germline, CDR1 is KGHSH and CDR2 is LQKENI. The CDR3 bases are TGTGCCAGCTCCCTCGGACAGGGGGGCTCTTCACCCCTCCACTTT. It codes for CASSLGQGGSSPLHF.

V and J are TRBV10-2 and TRBJ1-2; TRBD1 matches at 9 bases. The V segment lost 4 bases and the J segment 3 bases; nucleotides outside the gene matches: 0. Germline V gene data show CDR1 as WSHSY and CDR2 as SAAADI. The CDR3 length is 13 residues. The CDR3 bases are TGCGCCAGCAGTGGGACAGGGGACTATGGCTACACCTTC. Protein product: CASSGTGDYGYTF.

The rearrangement joins TRBV27 to TRBJ2-3, with D perhaps TRBD2 (5 bases). The CDR3 totals 15 residues. The V end lost 8 bases, the J end lost 5 bases, and 20 bases lay between the germline ends. CDR1 is MNHEY, CDR2 SMNVEV, per germline (reference sequence). The CDR3 here is CASRIRTLRGDTQYF. DNA for the CDR3: TGTGCCAGCCGGATCAGGACTCTTCGAGGAGATACGCAGTATTTT.

The V and J genes are TRBV6-5 and TRBJ2-7; D unresolved. Germline loops: CDR1 MNHEY, CDR2 SVGAGI. Trimming removed 0 bases at V and 5 bases at J, with 11 bases between. The CDR3 is 14 residues long. CDR3 bases: TGTGCCAGCAGTTACTCGAGCAGGTTCCACGAGCAGTACTTC. Translating gives CASSYSSRFHEQYF.